This is a list of T cell receptor beta chains from one sample in a study of blood T cells in healthy people across ages. TCRdb fed the 5' RACE reads into MiXCR, producing one record per CDR3 protein. The top ten clones hold about 11% of a sample with approximately 1.5 million distinct CDR3 sequences, around 35% of them seen once. The specimen sequenced was blood. The source of these receptors is a woman in her 30s in good health. CDR3s include the opening cysteine and the closing phenylalanine or tryptophan. Each record gives: CDR3 length, J gene, V gene, clone size, CDR3 protein. Clone size appears in some rows only: once, few, many, or a class for an expanded clone.

18,TRBJ2-6,TRBV9,-,CASSVVTLRGSGANVLTF
14,TRBJ2-5,TRBV29-1,many,CSVGFFGVEETQYF
15,TRBJ2-2,TRBV20-1,few,CSARGGGTNTGELFF
16,TRBJ2-3,TRBV5-1,few,CASSLGRTGRSDTQYF
14,TRBJ2-7,TRBV10-3,few,CAVQPSGSSYEQYF
16,TRBJ2-3,TRBV7-2,-,CASSSDPGLSTDTQYF
20,TRBJ1-2,TRBV4-2,few,CASSQDLGTEYSPRPYGYTF
14,TRBJ1-2,TRBV13,-,CASSLRGLEYGYTF
16,-,TRBV4-1,few,CASSHPGASGGVEQYF
16,TRBJ2-1,TRBV20-1,-,CSARDPSGGLYNEQFF
14,TRBJ1-2,TRBV7-2,few,CASSYYRDNYGYTF
13,TRBJ1-2,TRBV10-3,few,CAITLGENYGYTF
17,TRBJ1-5,TRBV20-1,-,CSAIPGQGAGSNQPQHF
14,TRBJ2-7,TRBV28,few,CASSLSERDYEQYF
12,TRBJ2-7,TRBV10-3,many,CAISKQGAEQYF
15,TRBJ2-7,TRBV27,few,CASSPRTLWPYEQYF
15,TRBJ2-1,TRBV20-1,-,CSARLTSGRANEQFF
15,TRBJ1-4,TRBV12-3/TRBV12-4,-,CASSPGTLMDEKLFF
18,TRBJ1-1,TRBV7-8,-,CASSLRFVGRTGATEAFF
13,TRBJ1-1,TRBV18,-,CASSSPPTTEAFF
16,TRBJ2-1,TRBV7-9,-,CASSLGREGPHNEQFF
13,TRBJ2-7,TRBV20-1,-,CSARVSSVYEQYF
13,-,TRBV15,-,CATSSEPDGEQYF